This T cell receptor (beta chain) was retrieved from a study of cytomegalovirus exposure and HLA in healthy donors. Measured with immunoSEQ multiplex PCR; TCRdb has only the in-frame clones, and not every one. The sample carries 150,000 to 200,000 clones, more than 75% recorded once. This clone was seen a single time. The V gene end was trimmed by 8 bases and the J gene end by 4 bases; junction bases not matched to a gene: 7. The CDR3 totals 13 residues. Germline CDR1 and CDR2: MNHEY and SVGAGI. The clonotype was recovered from a man between 18 and 35 years old in good health and CMV-seropositive. This chain joins TRBV6-5 and TRBJ1-2; TRBD1 agrees at 7 bases. Specimen: PBMCs. DNA of the CDR3: TGTGCCAGCCGGACAGGTGCGGTCTATGGCTACACCTTC. Protein sequence: CASRTGAVYGYTF.